These T cell receptor beta chains were read from a single sample in a study of cytomegalovirus exposure and HLA in healthy donors. Sequenced by immunoSEQ multiplex PCR; TCRdb stores in-frame clones only, minus some. The data show under 75,000 clones, and the top ten clones hold roughly 2.3%. Sequenced: PBMCs. The receptor set was obtained from a female donor in good health and CMV-seropositive. CDR3s include the opening cysteine and the closing phenylalanine or tryptophan. D genes are given only for firm matches.

j_call d_call v_call cdr3_aa cdr3_nt
TRBJ2-7 NA TRBV9 CASSVDDTPREQYF TGTGCCAGCAGCGTAGACGATACGCCGCGCGAGCAGTACTTC
TRBJ2-7 TRBD2 TRBV28 CASRGLAGARSTYEQYF TGTGCCAGCAGGGGACTAGCGGGGGCCCGATCAACCTACGAGCAGTACTTC
TRBJ2-5 TRBD2 TRBV29-1 CSVTSGGIPYF TGCAGCGTGACGAGCGGGGGTATCCCGTACTTC
TRBJ1-2 NA TRBV4-3 CASSQVTGSGYTF TGCGCCAGCAGCCAAGTCACAGGGAGTGGCTACACCTTC
TRBJ1-6 NA TRBV5-6 CASSLGQVEGSPLHF TGTGCCAGCAGCTTGGGGCAGGTCGAGGGATCACCCCTCCACTTT
TRBJ2-3 TRBD2 TRBV27 CASSLFAAGGFGGTQYF TGTGCCAGCAGTTTATTCGCAGCGGGAGGTTTTGGAGGTACGCAGTATTTT
TRBJ2-2 NA TRBV7-3 CASSPLGGGELFF TGTGCCAGCAGCCCCTTAGGGGGCGGGGAGCTGTTTTTT
TRBJ2-7 TRBD2 TRBV2 CASSAPGLAFVEQYF TGTGCCAGCAGTGCCCCGGGACTAGCTTTCGTCGAGCAGTACTTC
TRBJ1-2 NA TRBV19 CASSIGGFNYGYTF TGTGCCAGTAGTATAGGCGGATTCAACTATGGCTACACCTTC
TRBJ2-7 TRBD1 TRBV7-8 CASSSGQGAGEQYF TGTGCCAGCAGCTCAGGACAGGGGGCGGGCGAGCAGTACTTC
TRBJ1-2 NA TRBV6-5 CASSWGRLTGYTF TGTGCCAGCAGTTGGGGCAGATTGACTGGCTACACCTTC
TRBJ1-4 TRBD1 TRBV30 CAWTPGTGNEKLFF TGTGCCTGGACCCCCGGGACAGGGAATGAAAAACTGTTTTTT
TRBJ2-7 TRBD2 TRBV4-3 CASSQALGLAGDSEQYF TGCGCCAGCAGCCAAGCCTTGGGACTAGCGGGAGACAGCGAGCAGTACTTC
TRBJ1-6 NA TRBV28 CASSSGGAGDSPLHF TGTGCCAGCAGTTCGGGGGGTGCGGGGGATTCACCCCTCCACTTT
TRBJ1-1 TRBD1 TRBV6-1 CASSLTGELITEAFF TGTGCCAGCAGCTTGACAGGGGAGTTAATCACTGAAGCTTTCTTT
TRBJ2-7 NA TRBV6-6 CASSYLGRTPDF TGTGCCAGCAGTTACTTGGGGAGGACTCCAGACTTC
TRBJ2-1 TRBD2 TRBV5-6 CASSPIPAGGPGSVKEQFF TGTGCCAGCAGCCCAATTCCAGCGGGAGGGCCGGGGTCTGTTAAGGAGCAGTTCTTC
TRBJ2-2 NA TRBV30 CAWSIRDMNTGELFF TGTGCCTGGAGTATCCGGGACATGAACACCGGGGAGCTGTTTTTT
TRBJ2-1 NA TRBV7-3 CASSSLGGGPDEQFF TGTGCCAGCAGCTCCTTGGGGGGGGGCCCGGATGAGCAGTTCTTC
TRBJ2-3 TRBD2 TRBV9 CASSALGASGGASTDTQYF TGTGCCAGCAGCGCATTGGGGGCTAGCGGGGGGGCTAGCACAGATACGCAGTATTTT
TRBJ2-4 NA TRBV28 CASTALALGGIQYF TGTGCCAGCACCGCCCTAGCGTTGGGTGGCATTCAGTACTTC
TRBJ2-1 NA TRBV27 CASRGVGYGEQFF TGTGCCAGCAGAGGGGTGGGCTACGGTGAGCAGTTCTTC
TRBJ1-1 NA TRBV7-9 CASSPGGEALSAEAFF TGTGCCAGCAGCCCCGGAGGAGAGGCCCTCTCTGCTGAAGCTTTCTTT
TRBJ2-7 TRBD1 TRBV9 CASSTGTEPYEQYF TGTGCCAGCAGTACCGGGACAGAGCCCTACGAGCAGTACTTC
TRBJ1-5 NA TRBV30 CAWSLRGGAGQPQHF TGTGCCTGGAGCCTACGTGGGGGGGCCGGGCAGCCCCAGCATTTT
TRBJ2-3 TRBD2 TRBV4-1 CASSQAGLAAPQTSTDTQYF TGCGCCAGCAGCCAAGCGGGACTAGCGGCGCCCCAGACTAGCACAGATACGCAGTATTTT
TRBJ1-1 NA TRBV14 CASSQWEYGTEAFF TGTGCCAGCAGCCAATGGGAGTATGGCACTGAAGCTTTCTTT
TRBJ1-1 NA TRBV5-4 CASSLQVSNTEAFF TGTGCCAGCAGCTTGCAGGTTTCGAACACTGAAGCTTTCTTT
TRBJ1-5 NA TRBV4-3 CASSQDRLGHQPQHF TGCGCCAGCAGCCAAGATCGCCTGGGGCACCAGCCCCAGCATTTT
TRBJ2-1 NA TRBV5-1 CASSQAGTENNEQFF TGCGCCAGCAGCCAGGCGGGGACAGAAAACAATGAGCAGTTCTTC
TRBJ2-7 NA TRBV6-4 CASSAEGGVGAYEQYF TGTGCCAGCAGTGCCGAAGGCGGGGTAGGGGCCTACGAGCAGTACTTC
TRBJ2-7 TRBD1 TRBV11-2 CASSLGTGAEQYF TGTGCCAGCAGCTTAGGGACAGGGGCCGAGCAGTACTTC
TRBJ2-3 NA TRBV29-1 CSVSETSGTTTDTQYF TGCAGCGTCTCAGAGACATCCGGGACAACAACAGATACGCAGTATTTT
TRBJ2-7 TRBD1 TRBV5-4 CASSNRDSLSYEQYF TGTGCCAGCAGCAACCGGGACAGCCTCTCCTACGAGCAGTACTTC
TRBJ2-1 NA TRBV6-1 CASGGLGDEQFF TGTGCCAGCGGAGGGCTAGGGGATGAGCAGTTCTTC
TRBJ2-3 TRBD2 TRBV5-1 CASSLALTSGDPRNTDTQYF TGCGCCAGCAGCTTGGCCCTCACTAGCGGGGATCCCCGGAACACAGATACGCAGTATTTT
TRBJ1-4 TRBD1 TRBV4-1 CASSQVPDRAEKLFF TGCGCCAGCAGCCAAGTTCCGGACAGGGCCGAGAAACTGTTTTTT
TRBJ1-4 NA TRBV7-2 CASSLMTGFREKLFF TGTGCCAGCAGCTTAATGACTGGGTTCCGCGAAAAACTGTTTTTT
TRBJ2-2 TRBD2 TRBV4-2 CASSLSSGALGGELFF TGTGCCAGCAGCCTCTCTAGCGGGGCCCTGGGGGGGGAGCTGTTTTTT
TRBJ2-7 NA TRBV4-1 CASSQDPAGAYEQYF TGCGCCAGCAGCCAAGATCCTGCAGGGGCCTACGAGCAGTACTTC
TRBJ1-1 NA TRBV4-2 CASSHSLQLEMNTEAFF TGTGCCAGCAGCCATTCACTTCAACTTGAAATGAACACTGAAGCTTTCTTT
TRBJ1-2 NA TRBV15 CATMNREANYGYTF TGTGCCACAATGAACAGGGAAGCTAACTATGGCTACACCTTC
TRBJ2-5 NA TRBV30 CAWDSGKSQGIGETQYF TGTGCCTGGGACTCGGGGAAGAGCCAGGGGATCGGAGAGACCCAGTACTTC
TRBJ2-1 TRBD1 TRBV29-1 CSVQPPGGVEFF TGCAGCGTGCAACCTCCAGGGGGCGTAGAGTTCTTC
TRBJ1-1 NA TRBV18 CASSVQGNTEAFF TGTGCCAGCTCAGTACAGGGGAACACTGAAGCTTTCTTT
TRBJ1-1 TRBD1 TRBV19 CASSRSDRAATEAFF TGTGCCAGTAGTAGGTCGGACAGGGCCGCGACTGAAGCTTTCTTT
TRBJ2-7 NA TRBV4-3 CASSQENTYEQYF TGCGCCAGCAGCCAAGAAAACACCTACGAGCAGTACTTC
TRBJ2-2 TRBD2 TRBV4-3 CASSQPGGAGELFF TGCGCCAGCAGCCAGCCCGGGGGGGCCGGGGAGCTGTTTTTT